This T cell receptor beta chain derives from a study of spatial heterogeneity in lung cancer. Across the study: Untreated early-stage non-small cell lung cancer patients, some 70 in total, were the donors. General study findings and limits: Expanded tumor TCRs that were ubiquitous appeared in blood more at resection than follow-up.

Time point defined: blood at routine non-recurrence follow-up after resection. This clonotype was observed at least ten times. Its specificity is unknown. One junction end does not reproduce the germline sequence, and a read error may be involved. Germline V CDR1 and CDR2: SEHNR, FQNEAQ (reference sequence). There are 9 residues in the CDR3. TCRdb processed the 5' RACE reads anew with MiXCR; each CDR3 protein has one entry. The sample lists tens of thousands of distinct CDR3 sequences; 12% were seen once. Sequenced material: PBMCs, taken at follow-up. The sequence derives from a male donor with early-stage non-small cell lung cancer. This rearrangement joins TRBV7-9 to TRBJ2-5; no reliable D call. The chain's CDR3 is CASSLPGDF. The CDR3 DNA sequence: TGTGCCAGCAGCTTACCGGGTGACTTC. The whole variable domain, filled in from reference TRBV7-9 and TRBJ2-5, reads DTGVSQNPRHKITKRGQNVTFRCDPISEHNRLYWYRQTLGQGPEFLTYFQNEAQLEKSRLLSDRFSAERPKGSFSTLEIQRTEQGDSAMYLCASSLPGDFGPGTRLLVL.